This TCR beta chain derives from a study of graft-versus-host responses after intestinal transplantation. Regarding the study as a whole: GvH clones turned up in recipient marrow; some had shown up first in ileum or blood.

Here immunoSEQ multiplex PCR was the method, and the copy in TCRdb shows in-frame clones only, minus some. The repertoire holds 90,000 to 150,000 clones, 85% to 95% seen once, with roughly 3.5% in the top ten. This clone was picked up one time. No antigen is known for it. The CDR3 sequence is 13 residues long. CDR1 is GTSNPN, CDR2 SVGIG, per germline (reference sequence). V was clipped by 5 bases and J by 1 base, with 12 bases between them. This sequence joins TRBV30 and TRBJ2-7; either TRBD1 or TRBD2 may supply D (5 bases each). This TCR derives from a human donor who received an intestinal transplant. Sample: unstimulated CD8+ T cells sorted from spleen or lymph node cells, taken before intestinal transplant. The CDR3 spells CAWLRDGSYEQYF. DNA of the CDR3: TGTGCCTGGTTACGGGACGGATCCTACGAGCAGTACTTC.